This T cell receptor (beta chain) is from a study of cytomegalovirus exposure and HLA in healthy donors. Study-level points and caveats: It was 150 to 200 TCR beta chains that were listed as cytomegalovirus-associated. TCR beta chain V- and J-gene trimming was linked, in a later analysis, to a missense variant in DCLRE1C. In a later analysis, several top co-occurrence clusters appeared linked to parvovirus B19, influenza, CMV and Epstein-Barr virus.

60 Vbeta and 13 Jbeta primers were used in PCR. This table comes from immunoSEQ multiplex PCR, and its TCRdb copy is limited to in-frame clones, with some not included. Of some 51,000 clones listed, approximately 80% were seen once; the top ten hold around 2.5%. The germline V gene encodes CDR1 SGHAT and CDR2 FQNNGV. V gave up 3 bases and J gave up 3 bases; unmatched junction bases: 6. The CDR3 has 16 amino acids. Comments on this clone: As yet, its antigen is unknown.

The clonotype was recovered from a female donor in good health and CMV-seronegative. Sample: PBMCs. This chain uses TRBV11-2 with TRBJ2-5; 11 nucleotides agree with TRBD1. The CDR3 nucleotides read TGTGCCAGCAGCTTTATGCGGGACAGGGGGAAAGAGACCCAGTACTTC. Translating it yields CASSFMRDRGKETQYF. Based on the CDR3 plus reference TRBV11-2 and TRBJ2-5, the full variable domain is EAGVAQSPRYKIIEKRQSVAFWCNPISGHATLYWYQQILGQGPKLLIQFQNNGVVDDSQLPKDRFSAERLKGVDSTLKIQPAKLEDSAVYLCASSFMRDRGKETQYFGPGTRLLVL.